This section outlines one T cell receptor (beta chain) sequence together with its context. This record belongs to a study of CD8 T cells in Susac syndrome. Overall study: Each patient with Susac syndrome, at the time of blood draw, was therapy-naive, on corticosteroids, or on intravenous immunoglobulin alone.

Random-hexamer reverse transcription was applied to 0.5 to 1 ug RNA. Amplification of TCR beta CDR3 across 54 Vbeta and 13 Jbeta was performed with immunoSEQ multiplex PCR. One entry per CDR3 protein, called by TCRdb with MiXCR from the immunoSEQ multiplex PCR reads. The sample holds approximately 190,000 distinct CDR3 sequences, approximately 95% seen once. Patients with Susac syndrome met diagnostic criteria defined recently for definite or probable disease. Trimming removed 6 bases from V and 0 bases from J, with 12 bases in between. The CDR3 has 14 residues. In germline, CDR1 is MDHEN, CDR2 SYDVKM.

Sequencing input: CD8+ T cells from PBMCs. This clonotype was sampled from a human donor with Susac syndrome. The chain links TRBV28 to TRBJ2-7, with D perhaps TRBD1 (5 bases). CDR3 DNA: TGTGCCAGCAGCCGGACATACACCTCCTACGAGCAGTACTTC. Translating it yields CASSRTYTSYEQYF.